These 10 T cell receptor beta chains originate from one sample sequenced in a study of cytomegalovirus exposure and HLA in healthy donors (dated 2017 in TCRdb). Library preparation employed the immunoSEQ multiplex PCR assay. The multiplex PCR relied on a mix of 60 forward primers for TCR Vbeta segments and 13 reverse primers for TCR Jbeta segments. TCRdb took this table from immuneACCESS and kept in-frame rearrangements with V and J called. Such tables lack part of the clones; where checked against another copy, unresolved V genes explain under half of the gap, and the rest is unexplained. The sample yields more than 150,000 clones; more than 75% were counted once. Less than 2% of the sample is taken by the ten largest. The sample taken for sequencing was PBMCs. These receptors all stem from a man aged 40-50 years in good health and CMV-seronegative.

The chain combines TRBV11-1 with TRBJ2-3; tentatively, D is TRBD2 (5 bases). The CDR3 runs to 16 residues. Trimming shortened V by 5 bases and J by 6 bases, and 21 bases separated the two germline ends. Germline V gene data show CDR1 as SGHAT and CDR2 as FQDESV (reference sequence). The CDR3 region has the DNA TGTGCCAGCAGCCCCCAGAGCGGCGGACCTACGGATACGCAGTATTTT. It codes for CASSPQSGGPTDTQYF. Combining the CDR3 with reference TRBV11-1 and TRBJ2-3 gives the whole variable domain EAEVAQSPRYKITEKSQAVAFWCDPISGHATLYWYRQILGQGPELLVQFQDESVVDDSQLPKDRFSAERLKGVDSTLKIQPAELGDSAMYLCASSPQSGGPTDTQYFGPGTRLTVL.

The genes are TRBV28 and TRBJ2-2, with D perhaps TRBD2 (6 bases). Germline-derived CDR1 and CDR2 are MDHEN and SYDVKM. CDR3 length: 14 amino acids. Trimming took 4 bases from V and 8 from J, leaving 14 bases between them. CDR3 DNA sequence: TGTGCCAGCAGTTCCCCGGGACTGACTGGGGAGCTGTTTTTT. Encoded protein: CASSSPGLTGELFF.

The chain links TRBV6-5 to TRBJ1-2, with TRBD1 identical over 9 bases. Germline CDR1 and CDR2: MNHEY and SVGAGI. There are 14 residues in the CDR3. J was trimmed by 6 bases and V by 7 bases; bases with no gene match: 9. In DNA, the CDR3 is TGTGCCAGCAACTGGGGACAGGGACGTGATGGCTACACCTTC. Its protein product is CASNWGQGRDGYTF.

The genes are TRBV4-3 and TRBJ2-6; TRBD2 matches 7 bases. Per the germline V gene, CDR1 is LGHNA and CDR2 is YSLEER. The CDR3 runs 16 residues. The J segment lost 2 bases and the V segment lost 0 bases, leaving 1 base of the junction unmatched. The CDR3 reads CASSQDRGAGANVLTF. The CDR3 DNA sequence: TGCGCCAGCAGCCAAGATCGGGGGGCTGGGGCCAACGTCCTGACTTTC.

This sequence joins TRBV7-9 and TRBJ1-5, with 10 bases that match TRBD1. From germline, CDR1 is SEHNR and CDR2 FQNEAQ (reference sequence). The V segment lost 6 bases and the J segment 5 bases; nucleotides outside the gene matches: 10. CDR3 length equals 16 residues. CDR3 sequence (DNA): TGTGCCAGCAGTTACGGGGACAGGGGCACTCATCAGCCCCAGCATTTT. Protein: CASSYGDRGTHQPQHF.

The gene calls are TRBV11-2 and TRBJ2-5, with D perhaps matching TRBD2 (5 bases). V lost 0 bases to trimming and J lost 1 base, with 6 bases between them. This CDR3 contains 14 residues. The germline V gene has CDR1 SGHAT and CDR2 FQNNGV. CDR3 DNA: TGTGCCAGCAGCTTAGAGGACTCCCAAGAGACCCAGTACTTC. It specifies CASSLEDSQETQYF.

This chain uses TRBV6-7 with TRBJ2-1, with D uncertain. TRBV6-7 is known as an ORF, though its function is uncertain. The CDR3 is 14 residues long. With 0 bases removed from V and 9 bases from J, the gap between germline ends came to 12 bases. The CDR3 sequence: CASSYSIGEAEQFF. CDR3 bases: TGTGCCAGCAGTTACTCGATCGGTGAGGCTGAGCAGTTCTTC.

The chain recombines TRBV7-9 with TRBJ1-2; D may be TRBD1 (6 bases). Germline values: CDR1 SEHNR, CDR2 FQNEAQ (reference sequence). The length of the CDR3 is 13 residues. Trimming left V 1 base short and J 4 bases short, with 7 bases between. The CDR3 DNA reads TGTGCCAGCAGCTTAGAAGGGGGCTATGGCTACACCTTC. This encodes CASSLEGGYGYTF. The variable domain in full, with the rest retrieved from reference TRBV7-9 and TRBJ1-2, is DTGVSQNPRHKITKRGQNVTFRCDPISEHNRLYWYRQTLGQGPEFLTYFQNEAQLEKSRLLSDRFSAERPKGSFSTLEIQRTEQGDSAMYLCASSLEGGYGYTFGSGTRLTVV.

The chain links TRBV6-5 to TRBJ2-1; tentatively, D is TRBD2 (5 bases). V gave up 6 bases and J gave up 1 base, with 7 bases separating them. The CDR3 length is 13 residues. Looked up from germline, CDR1 is MNHEY and CDR2 is SVGAGI. CDR3 DNA sequence: TGTGCCAGCAGGGGGAGTTCCTACAATGAGCAGTTCTTC. This translates into CASRGSSYNEQFF.

The chain recombines TRBV7-9 with TRBJ1-1; 7 bases are a match to TRBD1. The CDR3 covers 14 residues. The J segment lost 7 bases and the V segment lost 0 bases, leaving 5 bases of the junction unmatched. The germline V gene encodes CDR1 SEHNR and CDR2 FQNEAQ (reference sequence). The CDR3, as DNA: TGTGCCAGCAGCTTAGCGCTGGGACAGCGTGAAGCTTTCTTT. Protein sequence: CASSLALGQREAFF. The whole variable domain, filled in from reference TRBV7-9 and TRBJ1-1, reads DTGVSQNPRHKITKRGQNVTFRCDPISEHNRLYWYRQTLGQGPEFLTYFQNEAQLEKSRLLSDRFSAERPKGSFSTLEIQRTEQGDSAMYLCASSLALGQREAFFGQGTRLTVV.